This T cell receptor beta chain stems from a study of blood T cells in healthy people across ages. Then a second PCR, running about 6 to 11 cycles, was carried out with a sample-barcoded 5' primer and a J-beta primer mix. MiXCR, applied by TCRdb to the 5' RACE reads, yields one record per CDR3 protein. In the table there are about 1.4 million distinct CDR3 sequences, approximately 59% of which are singletons. Points on this clonotype: What it binds is not known.

Each donor supplied 7.5 to 10 milliliters of peripheral blood. General study points: Naive and antigen-experienced cells could not be conclusively compared, given unsorted PBMCs.

V was cut by 5 bases and J by 2 bases, with 8 bases left in between. Germline CDR1 is DFQATT and CDR2 is SNEGSKA (reference sequence). The CDR3 extends over 12 amino acids. The gene calls are TRBV20-1 and TRBJ2-3; D ambiguous. This receptor was identified in a man aged 18-30 years in good health. Sequences were obtained from blood. The CDR3 DNA reads TGCAGTGCTTCAGAATACACAGATACGCAGTATTTT. Translating it yields CSASEYTDTQYF.